These T cell receptor beta chains were read from a single sample in a study of response to subunit inactivated influenza vaccine. TCRdb independently ran MiXCR on the RT-PCR reads; one entry per CDR3 protein. This table holds 550,000 to 800,000 distinct CDR3 sequences, approximately 14% found once. The input for sequencing was PBMCs from blood, taken 12 days after vaccination. The receptor source for this set is a man aged 50 or older who received an inactivated influenza vaccine. Each CDR3 is given without its conserved first and last residue.

TRBV29-1,SVVKRGGPYNEQF
TRBV5-1,ASSLERTGITYEQY
TRBV4-3,ASSQGVTVNTEAF
TRBV20-1,SARDRVIGAF
TRBV20-1,SARRSAEETQY
TRBV27,ASSKRTGSQPQH
TRBV4-2,ASSQEYSTSSGNTIY
TRBV20-1,SEISGRNEQF
TRBV10-3,AISRDLKDTQY
TRBV5-1,ASSPGGLALETQY
TRBV10-2,ASSMGGTFNQPQH
TRBV29-1,SVDLLLPQETQY
TRBV19,ASSSRYSNTGELF
TRBV29-1,SVIRVQNTGELF
TRBV9,AISAGPRGADTQY
TRBV12-3/TRBV12-4,ASRKGRTTSGANVLT
TRBV4-1,ASSQVWGAIGTDTQY
TRBV7-2,ASGRSVRGYGYT
TRBV24-1,ATSEVVRCYEQY
TRBV11-2,ASRSWTGGSNTGELF
TRBV6-1,ASSAFGGGRRVYGYT
TRBV7-9,ASSLAPEDTQY
TRBV4-1,ASSQERTYNEQF
TRBV20-1,SAPGQGAETQY
TRBV6-1,ASSKRLAGGRSTGELF
TRBV29-1,SVVEGFGNQPQH
TRBV5-1,ASRGPGQEHLGGEQF
TRBV5-1,ASSGGTSSSYEQY
TRBV20-1,SARHPGEDEQY
TRBV4-2,ASSQDYLGAYNEQF
TRBV7-2,ASSLADRDGYT
TRBV11-2,ASSLGTWGQADTEAF
TRBV29-1,SVEGVSEQF
TRBV6-2/TRBV6-3,ASSLDRWTSNTGELF
TRBV7-9,ASSPQVWLSYEQY
TRBV5-1,ASSLLQGADTQY
TRBV20-1,SARTDRGRDQPQH
TRBV10-3,ASAGTSTDTQY
TRBV11-1,ASSLALRTSGSTDTQY
TRBV27,ASSLRWGSTNIQY
TRBV20-1,RALNTEAF
TRBV5-1,ASSSTGIDSYNSPLH
TRBV7-2,ASSLRDGTNTEAF
TRBV14,ASSQGAGWGEQF
TRBV20-1,SVTGLIGSEQY
TRBV7-8,ASSLNPLGGRVTGELF
TRBV7-2,ASSWTTGWREKLF
TRBV5-1,ASSFRTGNYGYT
TRBV4-2,ASSQENSGGSTDTQY
TRBV25-1,ASSGTSLSPLH